The rows below give T cell receptor beta chains drawn from one sample of a study of T-cell memory formation after mild COVID-19. TCRdb independently ran MiXCR on the 5' RACE reads; one entry per CDR3 protein. The sample lists about 27,000 distinct CDR3 sequences; roughly a sixth were seen once. What was sequenced was PBMCs or a T cell subset sorted from them (not recorded which). The receptors were gathered from an adult who had mild COVID-19 (a few samples of this study predate the infection). Cell type and time point are not known. Both conserved end residues are part of each CDR3. A D gene is named only where the DNA matches it firmly. For some rows the clone size is stated as once, few or many, or as a class when expanded; others skip it.

J gene: TRBJ2-1
CDR3 length: 12
V gene: TRBV11-2
clone size: many
D gene: -
CDR3 protein: CASRGPGYEQFF
CDR3 DNA: TGTGCCAGCAGGGGACCCGGGTATGAGCAGTTCTTC

J gene: TRBJ2-5
CDR3 length: 16
V gene: TRBV6-2/TRBV6-3
clone size: -
D gene: -
CDR3 protein: CASSEDSGANIAVRYF
CDR3 DNA: TGTGCCAGCAGCGAGGACTCCGGGGCGAACATAGCTGTCCGGTACTTC

J gene: TRBJ1-2
CDR3 length: 19
V gene: TRBV11-2
clone size: many
D gene: TRBD1
CDR3 protein: CASSSLSVTGTGGAFGYTF
CDR3 DNA: TGTGCCAGCAGCTCCCTATCCGTCACCGGGACAGGGGGCGCATTTGGCTACACCTTC

J gene: TRBJ2-5
CDR3 length: 16
V gene: TRBV5-6
clone size: many
D gene: -
CDR3 protein: CASGERASLYQETQYF
CDR3 DNA: TGTGCCAGCGGGGAGAGGGCAAGCCTATACCAAGAGACCCAGTACTTC

J gene: TRBJ2-3
CDR3 length: 14
V gene: TRBV5-1
clone size: many
D gene: -
CDR3 protein: CASSLGGYTDTQYF
CDR3 DNA: TGCGCCAGCAGCTTAGGTGGATACACAGATACGCAGTATTTT

J gene: TRBJ1-1
CDR3 length: 13
V gene: TRBV12-3/TRBV12-4
clone size: few
D gene: -
CDR3 protein: CASSNFRGLEAFF
CDR3 DNA: TGTGCCAGCAGCAATTTTAGGGGTCTTGAAGCTTTCTTT

J gene: TRBJ1-3
CDR3 length: 14
V gene: TRBV9
clone size: -
D gene: -
CDR3 protein: CASSVDDAGNTIYF
CDR3 DNA: TGTGCCAGCAGCGTAGATGATGCTGGAAACACCATATATTTT

J gene: TRBJ2-3
CDR3 length: 17
V gene: TRBV20-1
clone size: many
D gene: TRBD2
CDR3 protein: CSAPGLAGLTSTDTQYF
CDR3 DNA: TGCAGTGCTCCGGGACTAGCGGGATTAACTAGCACAGATACGCAGTATTTT

J gene: TRBJ2-5
CDR3 length: 17
V gene: TRBV12-3/TRBV12-4
clone size: many
D gene: TRBD1
CDR3 protein: CASRRTGTGGVRETQYF
CDR3 DNA: TGTGCCAGCAGGCGAACCGGGACAGGGGGTGTGAGAGAGACCCAGTACTTC

J gene: TRBJ1-1
CDR3 length: 14
V gene: TRBV4-1
clone size: few
D gene: -
CDR3 protein: CASSQFRVGTEAFF
CDR3 DNA: TGCGCCAGCAGCCAATTCAGGGTGGGCACTGAAGCTTTCTTT

J gene: TRBJ1-1
CDR3 length: 15
V gene: TRBV24-1
clone size: many
D gene: -
CDR3 protein: CATSEGGPEDTEAFF
CDR3 DNA: TGTGCCACCAGTGAGGGGGGCCCCGAGGACACTGAAGCTTTCTTT

J gene: TRBJ1-4
CDR3 length: 15
V gene: TRBV4-1
clone size: many
D gene: TRBD1
CDR3 protein: CASSHQTGTNEKLFF
CDR3 DNA: TGCGCCAGCAGCCACCAGACAGGGACTAATGAAAAACTGTTTTTT

J gene: TRBJ1-3
CDR3 length: 15
V gene: TRBV6-6
clone size: -
D gene: -
CDR3 protein: CASSYLQRAGNTIYF
CDR3 DNA: TGTGCCAGCAGTTACCTGCAAAGGGCTGGAAACACCATATATTTT

J gene: TRBJ2-1
CDR3 length: 17
V gene: TRBV19
clone size: many
D gene: TRBD1
CDR3 protein: CASSIVHRGKRYNEQFF
CDR3 DNA: TGTGCCAGTAGTATAGTTCACAGGGGGAAGAGGTACAATGAGCAGTTCTTC